Following are 13 T cell receptor beta chains from one sample sequenced in a study of ipilimumab plus nivolumab after autologous stem cell transplantation. The method was immunoSEQ multiplex PCR; TCRdb's version includes in-frame clones alone and lacks a portion of them. The sample lists about 21,000 clones; over 70% were seen once. This sample comprised PBMCs, obtained in a trial of ipilimumab plus nivolumab as post-transplant consolidation. The receptors stem from a male donor with diffuse large B-cell lymphoma.

J is TRBJ1-5 and V is TRBV9, with D tentatively TRBD1 (6 bases). V lost 4 bases to trimming and J lost 6 bases, with 17 bases between them. The germline V gene encodes CDR1 SGDLS and CDR2 YYNGEE. This CDR3 is 15 amino acids long. CDR3 in amino acids: CASSPSEGVSQPQHF. For the CDR3, the DNA is TGTGCCAGCAGCCCAAGTGAGGGGGTGAGTCAGCCCCAGCATTTT.

This clone has just a few counts. This chain joins TRBV9 and TRBJ2-1, with D possibly being TRBD1 (6 bases). This CDR3 is built from 14 residues. The V and J ends lost 4 bases and 1 base respectively, with 9 bases between them. Germline V lookup: CDR1 SGDLS, CDR2 YYNGEE. The CDR3 DNA is TGTGCCAGCAGCCCGAGGGGGTCCTACAATGAGCAGTTCTTC. Translated, it gives CASSPRGSYNEQFF.

The genes are TRBV7-8 and TRBJ1-6; D is perhaps TRBD1 (5 bases). Trimming stripped 1 base from V and 2 bases from J, with 9 bases between. The CDR3 is 16 amino acids. The germline gives CDR1 SGHVS, CDR2 FQNEAQ. The CDR3 here is CASSLGRVPYNSPLHF. In nucleotides, the CDR3 is TGTGCCAGCAGCTTAGGCAGGGTCCCCTATAATTCACCCCTCCACTTT.

This rearrangement joins TRBV10-2 to TRBJ1-2; D perhaps matches TRBD1 (6 bases). The CDR3 length is 11 residues. Trimming removed 8 bases from V and 2 bases from J, with 6 bases in between. Germline lookup yields CDR1 WSHSY and CDR2 SAAADI. The CDR3 DNA sequence: TGCGCCAGCGGACAGAACTATGGCTACACCTTC. It codes for CASGQNYGYTF.

The chain carries TRBV6-6 and TRBJ2-3; the D call may be TRBD1 or TRBD2 (5 bases each). CDR1 is MNHNY, CDR2 SVGAGI, per germline (reference sequence). Deletions cut 2 bases from V and 8 bases from J, with 17 bases between. The CDR3 has 15 amino acids. CDR3 DNA sequence: TGTGCCAGCAGTTACAGGGACCAAGTATTGGGTACGCAGTATTTT. This sequence encodes CASSYRDQVLGTQYF.

This chain joins TRBV28 and TRBJ1-5; possible D gene TRBD1, 5 bases. Trimming shortened V by 4 bases and J by 3 bases, and 13 bases separated the two germline ends. CDR1 MDHEN and CDR2 SYDVKM come from the germline V gene. The CDR3 has 15 residues. DNA of the CDR3: TGTGCCAGCAGTTCCCGGGACGCCCACAATCAGCCCCAGCATTTT. Its protein is CASSSRDAHNQPQHF. The whole variable domain, remainder taken from reference TRBV28 and TRBJ1-5, is DVKVTQSSRYLVKRTGEKVFLECVQDMDHENMFWYRQDPGLGLRLIYFSYDVKMKEKGDIPEGYSVSREKKERFSLILESASTNQTSMYLCASSSRDAHNQPQHFGDGTRLSIL.

V and J are TRBV19 and TRBJ2-1; D is unclear. The germline V gene encodes CDR1 LNHDA and CDR2 SQIVND (reference sequence). The CDR3 is made up of 13 amino acids. Trimming stripped 3 bases from V and 5 bases from J, with 8 bases between. The CDR3 region has the DNA TGTGCCAGTAGTATCTGGGTCGACAATGAGCAGTTCTTC. It translates to CASSIWVDNEQFF.

This clone was counted once. The chain recombines TRBV2 with TRBJ2-3; maybe TRBD1 (5 bases). The CDR3 covers 14 residues. Trimming left V 7 bases short and J 4 bases short, with 15 bases between. In germline, CDR1 is SNHLY, CDR2 FYNNEI. CDR3 nucleotides: TGTGCCAGCACTTTTCAGGGTTGGTCAGATACGCAGTATTTT. It is translated as CASTFQGWSDTQYF.

The chain couples TRBV19 to TRBJ1-5; no definite D call. This CDR3 comprises 13 residues. Germline assignment: CDR1 LNHDA and CDR2 SQIVND (reference sequence). Trimming left V 5 bases short and J 0 bases short, with 5 bases between. CDR3 DNA sequence: TGTGCCAGTAGTTACAATAGCAATCAGCCCCAGCATTTT. Its protein product is CASSYNSNQPQHF.

This clone was detected a few times. The chain combines TRBV30 with TRBJ1-2, with 10 bases that match TRBD1. Per the germline V gene, CDR1 is GTSNPN and CDR2 is SVGIG (reference sequence). The CDR3 has 15 amino acids. The junction had 2 bases not matched to a gene; V was cut back by 0 bases and J by 1 base. CDR3 nucleotide sequence: TGTGCCTGGAGTGTGACAGGGGGCATTAACTATGGCTACACCTTC. Encoded protein: CAWSVTGGINYGYTF.

Within the sample, this clone is medium-sized. The rearrangement links TRBV4-1 to TRBJ2-2, with 9 bases aligning to TRBD1. This CDR3 region has 17 residues. The V gene's germline CDR1 is MGHRA and CDR2 YSYEKL. V gave up 0 bases and J gave up 5 bases; unmatched junction bases: 7. The CDR3 sequence is CASSQDPGTGWTGELFF. In DNA, the CDR3 is TGCGCCAGCAGCCAAGATCCCGGGACAGGGTGGACCGGGGAGCTGTTTTTT.

The chain carries TRBV18 and TRBJ2-5; D may be TRBD1 (6 bases). The germline V gene has CDR1 KGHSH and CDR2 LQKENI. V lost 4 bases and J lost 2, with 11 bases in between. This CDR3 comprises 14 residues. CDR3 in DNA: TGTGCCAGCTCACTGGGACAAAGTCAAGAGACCCAGTACTTC. This codes for CASSLGQSQETQYF.

The genes are TRBV9 and TRBJ1-3; D gene unclear. CDR1 SGDLS and CDR2 YYNGEE come from the germline V gene. Trimming cost V 2 bases and J 2 bases, with 11 bases left between them. CDR3 length: 15 residues. The CDR3 DNA sequence: TGTGCCAGCAGCGTGGCGGCAGGAGCTGGAAACACCATATATTTT. This sequence encodes CASSVAAGAGNTIYF.